The count of the clone carrying this T cell receptor beta chain is one. Its antigen is not known. Sequencing used immunoSEQ multiplex PCR; TCRdb keeps in-frame clones, though not all of them. The data contain 1.4 million or so clones, around 98.5% of them singletons. This specimen belongs to a study of shared clonotypes between healthy human individuals. Whole-study findings and limits: Estimated richness was generally greater in naive than memory subsets.

Sequencing was carried out using naive CD4+ T cells sorted from blood. The subset was: CD45RA+ positively selected. This sequence was found in a man under 40 in good health.

CDR3 region: CASNLLGGPPGNTIYF. Written as DNA, the CDR3 is TGTGCCAGCAACCTTTTAGGGGGGCCCCCTGGAAACACCATATATTTT. V is TRBV2 and J is TRBJ1-3, with D possibly TRBD1 on 6 matching bases. V lost 7 bases and J lost 2, with 18 bases in between. This CDR3 has 16 residues. Germline-derived CDR1 and CDR2 are SNHLY and FYNNEI.